This T cell receptor beta chain was captured by sequencing in a study of blood T cell repertoires in COVID-19. This table comes from immunoSEQ multiplex PCR, and its TCRdb copy is limited to in-frame clones, with some not included. This table has approximately 200,000 clones, 85% appearing once. The CDR3 totals 17 residues. V lost 4 bases and J 0 bases, leaving 16 bases between the germline ends. CDR1 is MNHEY, CDR2 SMNVEV, per germline (reference sequence). The chain joins TRBV27 to TRBJ1-5; D unresolved. The TCR sequence derives from a man in his forties with acute or convalescent COVID-19. The specimen was peripheral blood. CDR3 coding DNA: TGTGCCAGCAGTTCGCGACGGGAAGAACTTAGCAATCAGCCCCAGCATTTT. This codes for CASSSRREELSNQPQHF.